One sample yielded the 14 T cell receptor beta chains listed below, sequenced in a study of T cell responses to AZD1222 COVID-19 vaccine. Libraries were prepared by immunoSEQ multiplex PCR; TCRdb keeps only in-frame clonotypes and omits some of them. Here the sample spans about 170,000 clones, 80% to 95% being singletons. Source: peripheral blood, taken on day 0 of AZD1222 vaccination. The receptors come from an adult in good health.

This chain connects TRBV7-6 to TRBJ2-2; D unresolved. CDR1 is SGHVS and CDR2 is FNYEAQ in the germline V gene. The length of the CDR3 is 12 residues. The V end was cut by 4 bases, the J end by 3 bases, with 3 bases between. CDR3 nucleotides: TGTGCCAGCAGCTCTCACACCGGGGAGCTGTTTTTT. It encodes CASSSHTGELFF.

The gene calls are TRBV7-9 and TRBJ2-5; 13 nucleotides match TRBD2. V gave up 5 bases and J gave up 4 bases; unmatched junction bases: 7. The CDR3 extends over 16 amino acids. Germline V lookup: CDR1 SEHNR, CDR2 FQNEAQ (reference sequence). The CDR3 DNA reads TGTGCCAGCAGCCCCCGGACTAGCGGGAGAGGAGAGACCCAGTACTTC. Protein product: CASSPRTSGRGETQYF.

J is TRBJ2-7 and V is TRBV29-1; 11 bases fit TRBD1. Germline V lookup: CDR1 SQVTM, CDR2 ANQGSEA. The CDR3 sequence is 13 residues long. Germline trimming cut 7 bases from V and 1 base from J; bases unmatched to any gene: 3. CDR3 sequence (DNA): TGCAGCGGGGGGACAGGGGGTTCCTACGAGCAGTACTTC. It yields the protein CSGGTGGSYEQYF.

CDR3 in amino acids: CASSLVIWTGSYNQPQHF. CDR3 DNA: TGTGCCAGCAGCTTGGTCATTTGGACAGGGTCCTATAATCAGCCCCAGCATTTT. The rearrangement links TRBV5-8 to TRBJ1-5, with 8 bases fitting TRBD1. There are 18 residues in the CDR3. Germline CDR1 is SGHTS and CDR2 is YDEGEE. With 0 bases clipped from V and 4 bases from J, the junction kept 12 bases outside the gene matches. The variable domain in full, completed from reference TRBV5-8 and TRBJ1-5, reads EAGVTQSPTHLIKTRGQQATLRCSPISGHTSVYWYQQALGLGLQFLLWYDEGEERNRGNFPPRFSGRQFPNYSSELNVNALELEDSALYLCASSLVIWTGSYNQPQHFGDGTRLSIL.

This clone was observed a handful of times. The chain combines TRBV18 with TRBJ2-6, with D tentatively TRBD1 (7 bases). The CDR3 consists of 18 residues. CDR1 KGHSH and CDR2 LQKENI come from the germline V gene. The V end lost 1 base, the J end lost 4 bases, and 17 bases lay between the germline ends. CDR3 in DNA: TGTGCCAGCTCACCACGCGGGAACAGGGGAACGGGGGCCAACGTCCTGACTTTC. This gives the protein CASSPRGNRGTGANVLTF. The full variable domain, in which reference TRBV18 and TRBJ2-6 provide the parts outside the CDR3, is NAGVMQNPRHLVRRRGQEARLRCSPMKGHSHVYWYRQLPEEGLKFMVYLQKENIIDESGMPKERFSAEFPKEGPSILRIQQVVRGDSAAYFCASSPRGNRGTGANVLTFGAGSRLTVL.

This rearrangement joins TRBV11-3 to TRBJ2-3; D perhaps matches TRBD2 (5 bases). Trimming pared 0 bases from V and 3 bases from J, leaving 13 bases between. The CDR3 has 16 residues. In germline, CDR1 is SGHNT, CDR2 YENEEA. DNA for the CDR3: TGTGCCAGCAGCTTAGATACCGGGGTAAGGACAGATACGCAGTATTTT. Encoded protein: CASSLDTGVRTDTQYF.

The V call is TRBV18, the J call TRBJ1-2, with TRBD1 as a possible D gene (6 bases). The germline CDR1 and CDR2 sequences are KGHSH and LQKENI. Deletions cut 3 bases from V and 5 bases from J, with 13 bases between. The CDR3 totals 14 residues. Written as DNA, the CDR3 is TGTGCCAGCTCACCTTCCAGGGGACATTATGGCTACACCTTC. It yields the protein CASSPSRGHYGYTF.

The chain couples TRBV29-1 to TRBJ2-3, with a tentative D call TRBD2 (7 bases). CDR1 and CDR2 from the germline V gene are SQVTM and ANQGSEA. The CDR3 totals 13 residues. The V gene lost 7 bases and the J gene lost 4 bases, with 15 bases spanning the gap. Here the CDR3 DNA reads TGCAGCGCAAACCCGGGGGGCCCAGATACGCAGTATTTT. Translation: CSANPGGPDTQYF.

This chain connects TRBV10-2 to TRBJ1-1; possible D gene TRBD1, 5 bases. Germline assignment: CDR1 WSHSY and CDR2 SAAADI. The CDR3 length is 16 residues. Trimming removed 3 bases at V and 6 bases at J, with 20 bases between. CDR3 amino acids: CASSDSVGREKAEAFF. CDR3 coding DNA: TGCGCCAGCAGTGATAGTGTCGGCAGGGAGAAAGCTGAAGCTTTCTTT.

The rearrangement links TRBV5-1 to TRBJ2-5; TRBD2 aligns across 7 bases. The CDR3 runs 13 residues. Losses at the gene ends were 7 bases for V and 5 bases for J; bases not matched to a gene: 8. Per germline, CDR1 SGHRS and CDR2 YFSETQ. The CDR3 spells CASAPGGGETQYF. The CDR3, as DNA: TGCGCCAGCGCCCCGGGGGGAGGGGAGACCCAGTACTTC.

The V call is TRBV21-1, the J call TRBJ2-3; the table's TRBD2 call for D was not verified on the DNA. TRBV21-1 is noted as a pseudogene. The CDR3 consists of 16 residues. The CDR3 spells CASSNTGAGATDTQYF. Here the CDR3 DNA reads TGTGCCAGCAGCAATACGGGGGCGGGGGCCACAGATACGCAGTATTTT.

V and J are TRBV6-5 and TRBJ2-7; a possible D gene is TRBD1 (7 bases). Germline V gene data show CDR1 as MNHEY and CDR2 as SVGAGI. V shed 2 bases and J shed 5 bases, with 16 bases lying between them. The CDR3 has 15 residues. The CDR3 is CASSYQGGSVHEQYF. The CDR3 nucleotides are TGTGCCAGCAGTTACCAGGGGGGCAGTGTCCACGAGCAGTACTTC.

The J gene is TRBJ2-7, the V gene TRBV27, with TRBD2 matching 7 bases. The V segment lost 4 bases and the J segment 3 bases; nucleotides outside the gene matches: 6. CDR1 and CDR2 (germline): MNHEY, SMNVEV (reference sequence). This CDR3 comprises 14 residues. The CDR3: CASSSPTSSYEQYF. The CDR3, as DNA: TGTGCCAGCAGTTCCCCGACTAGCAGCTACGAGCAGTACTTC.

The chain couples TRBV5-1 to TRBJ2-7, with unresolved D. Trimming cost V 0 bases and J 4 bases, with 11 bases left between them. The CDR3 is made up of 14 amino acids. Germline loops: CDR1 SGHRS, CDR2 YFSETQ. CDR3 nucleotide sequence: TGCGCCAGCAGCTTGGGGCAGTCCCGATACGAGCAGTACTTC. Amino acid sequence: CASSLGQSRYEQYF.